These 7 T cell receptor beta chains share one sample of origin, sequenced in a study of blood T cell repertoires in COVID-19. TCRdb's table, derived via immunoSEQ multiplex PCR, lists solely in-frame clones and lacks some. Among tens of thousands of clones listed, about nine tenths were seen once. The sample comprised peripheral blood. Receptors originate from a man aged 45-65 years with active COVID-19.

This clone came up once. The chain carries TRBV28 and TRBJ2-6, with D unclear. Trimming shortened V by 8 bases and J by 0 bases, and 8 bases separated the two germline ends. Looked up from germline, CDR1 is MDHEN and CDR2 is SYDVKM. The CDR3 contains 14 residues. The CDR3, as DNA: TGTGCCAGCCGGTTAGACTCTGGGGCCAACGTCCTGACTTTC. This translates into CASRLDSGANVLTF.

The chain combines TRBV7-8 with TRBJ2-7, with TRBD2 identical over 13 bases. CDR1 and CDR2 from the germline V gene are SGHVS and FQNEAQ. Losses at the gene ends were 5 bases for V and 1 base for J; bases not matched to a gene: 8. There are 17 residues in the CDR3. The CDR3 bases are TGTGCCAGCAGCCTAAGAGGGACTAGCGGGGAGTCCTACGAGCAGTACTTC. The encoded protein is CASSLRGTSGESYEQYF.

This chain connects TRBV2 to TRBJ2-7, with 8 bases matching TRBD2. V lost 7 bases to trimming and J lost 0 bases; unmatched junction nucleotides: 8. CDR3 length equals 15 residues. The germline V gene encodes CDR1 SNHLY and CDR2 FYNNEI. The CDR3 loop is CASIITSGSSYEQYF. Written as DNA, the CDR3 is TGTGCCAGCATCATCACTAGCGGCAGCTCCTACGAGCAGTACTTC.

This clone was observed a single time. The chain links TRBV5-1 to TRBJ2-1, with 8 bases fitting TRBD2. Germline V gene lookup returns CDR1 SGHRS and CDR2 YFSETQ. Trimming at V came to 0 bases and at J to 8 bases, leaving 4 bases not matched to a gene. This CDR3 contains 14 residues. The DNA of the CDR3 is TGCGCCAGCAGCTTGGGGCGGGAGGAGGATGAGCAGTTCTTC. It encodes CASSLGREEDEQFF.

CDR3 region: CASSPRQGSGYTF. The CDR3 coding sequence is TGTGCCAGTAGTCCCCGACAGGGATCTGGCTACACCTTC. The chain combines TRBV19 with TRBJ1-2, with 7 bases identical to TRBD1. In germline, CDR1 is LNHDA, CDR2 SQIVND (reference sequence). This CDR3 spans 13 amino acids. With V trimmed by 5 bases and J by 7 bases, 7 bases remained unmatched. Combining the CDR3 with reference TRBV19 and TRBJ1-2 gives the whole variable domain DGGITQSPKYLFRKEGQNVTLSCEQNLNHDAMYWYRQDPGQGLRLIYYSQIVNDFQKGDIAEGYSVSREKKESFPLTVTSAQKNPTAFYLCASSPRQGSGYTFGSGTRLTVV.

This chain links TRBV9 with TRBJ2-7; the match to TRBD2 covers 11 bases. CDR1 is SGDLS, CDR2 YYNGEE, per germline. J gave up 6 bases and V 3 bases, and 5 bases lay outside the gene matches. The CDR3 covers 14 residues. Written as DNA, the CDR3 is TGTGCCAGCAGCGATAGCGGGGGGGGGCGCGAGCAGTACTTC. It yields the protein CASSDSGGGREQYF.

The V and J genes are TRBV29-1 and TRBJ1-1, with a weak D call TRBD1 (5 bases). CDR1 is SQVTM, CDR2 ANQGSEA, per germline. V dropped 3 bases and J dropped 3 bases, with 11 bases sitting between them. CDR3 length equals 13 residues. CDR3 in amino acids: CSVEARADTEAFF. In DNA, the CDR3 is TGCAGCGTTGAGGCCAGGGCTGACACTGAAGCTTTCTTT.